This T cell receptor (beta chain) was sequenced during a study of response to subunit inactivated influenza vaccine. TCRdb processed the RT-PCR reads anew with MiXCR; each CDR3 protein has one entry. The table shows 300,000 to 350,000 distinct CDR3 sequences, with approximately 20% occurring only once. The CDR3 is 16 amino acids. CDR1 is SGHRS and CDR2 is YFSETQ in the germline V gene. Between the trimmed V and J ends, which lost 0 bases and 3 bases, there was a span of 13 bases. This clonotype came up a few times. The chain employs TRBV5-1 and TRBJ1-5, with TRBD1 as a possible D gene (5 bases). The source is a man in his fifties or sixties who received an inactivated influenza vaccine. Here the sequenced sample was PBMCs from blood, taken approximately 20 months after vaccination. CDR3: CASSLAGQFPNQPQHF. CDR3 coding DNA: TGCGCCAGCAGCTTGGCCGGACAATTCCCCAATCAGCCCCAGCATTTT. Full variable domain (remainder filled in from reference TRBV5-1 and TRBJ1-5): KAGVTQTPRYLIKTRGQQVTLSCSPISGHRSVSWYQQTPGQGLQFLFEYFSETQRNKGNFPGRFSGRQFSNSRSEMNVSTLELGDSALYLCASSLAGQFPNQPQHFGDGTRLSIL.